This TCR beta chain derives from a study of cytomegalovirus exposure and HLA in healthy donors (dated by TCRdb to 2016 to 2017). Regarding the study in general: According to an earlier analysis of several hundred of the donors, 150 million to 200 million T cells yielded 95 million to 140 million unique TCR beta sequences and approximately 300 Gb of sequence data. The study aimed to test whether cataloging public T cell receptors could reveal signatures of past pathogen exposure. Because of strong linkage in the cohort, a few DR-DQ haplotypes were treated as single units for association and clustering. Every discovery cohort repertoire had been produced on one sequencing platform. Typing coverage varied by locus: about 620-640 donors for A, B, C, DRB1 and DQB1; roughly 520 for DQA1; some 610 for DPA1; some 470 for DPB1. To predict cytomegalovirus infection status, the study combined high-throughput TCR immunosequencing, statistical association of individual TCRs with disease status, and machine learning. A later genetic analysis used genome-wide SNP genotypes for about 65% of the roughly 700 donors, treating that subset as a discovery cohort. In the later analysis, no new phenotypic data were used to find candidate immune exposures; instead, reliance was placed on TCR beta sequences and their occurrence across donors. Approximately 330 gigabases of sequencing data and approximately 91 million unique TCR sequences made up an early release that covered 500 to 650 HLA-typed donors. Both class I and class II loci were covered by HLA typing, at four-digit resolution. Donor age, sex, ethnicity and CMV serostatus were collected together with the repertoire data. Of the roughly 400 genotyped donors, 65% to 90% fell in the genetic ancestry cluster associated with self-reported Caucasian donors. A later analysis re-examined previously published TCR beta repertoires from roughly 720 donors and added high-resolution HLA genotyping to investigate patterns of TCR occurrence. Using immunosequencing, the study profiled T cell repertoires from 666 subjects and related those repertoires to cytomegalovirus serostatus. Across 398 genotyped donors of the cohort, an average of 235,054 unique TCR beta nucleotide sequences per donor were sequenced, and roughly 18% of those sequences were non-productive. To decide whether each TCR beta V gene segment behaved as functional or pseudogenic, an earlier analysis of some 600 of the donors relied on high-throughput TCR beta sequencing. A separate validation cohort of about 110 different subjects was used in addition to the roughly 700-subject first cohort.

For this clone: Its antigen has not been determined. Base quality data are lacking; no much larger clone is found one base away.

In total, approximately 700 healthy bone marrow donors made up the cohort. Cohort members were all nominally healthy when sampled, although unrecorded immune exposures were likely present. The donor tested CMV seronegative, placing the donor among the roughly 400 seronegative members of the cohort. Each donor provided a peripheral blood sample, and peripheral blood mononuclear cells were used for TCR beta sequencing. Genomic DNA extraction from the blood cell samples was performed with the Qiagen DNeasy Blood Extraction Kit. Between the V and J ends, shortened by 3 bases and 3 bases respectively, the junction contains 13 bases. Sequences SGHRS (CDR1) and YFSETQ (CDR2) are obtained from the germline V gene. The CDR3 numbers 15 residues from cysteine through phenylalanine. Solely the CDR3 DNA is kept, with 45 bases framed from the first base. Study-wide conclusions, independent of this receptor: In vitro tests confirmed that a few of the cytomegalovirus-associated TCR beta chains recognize cytomegalovirus antigens. A further reported finding was that TCR beta sequences accurately predicted the HLA-A and HLA-B alleles for most subjects in the first cohort. Strong co-occurrence of HLA alleles, especially DR and DQ, made assigning TCR associations to individual alleles difficult. Correlated functional status among segregating V segments might be attributable to linkage disequilibrium, but an unknown experimental factor could not be ruled out. In a later analysis, the rate of TCR association differed among HLA loci, with DRB1 alleles having the most associated TCRs and HLA-C alleles having the fewest. The authors suggested that the approach could potentially be extended to other disease states and immunological phenotypes. In a later genetic analysis, fewer N-insertions in productive TCRs were reported among donors in an Asian-associated ancestry cluster than the approximately 710-donor mean. Several of the top co-occurrence clusters appeared to be linked to parvovirus B19, influenza, CMV and Epstein-Barr virus, according to a later analysis. Some IMGT-functional V segments, including TRBV6-2 and TRBV6-3, could not be told apart with the 87-base-pair reads, so those segments were excluded. Because some donors lacked HLA typing at each locus, the association tests relied only on the typed subset. According to a later analysis, most CMV-associated TCR beta chains appeared to be HLA-restricted, and the HLA associations seemed to be driven largely by CMV exposure. The sequencing pipeline was judged likely to have produced a cluster of highly shared sequence variants as a technical artifact. Most TCR sequences were seen in very few donors, while some public TCRs were found in many individuals. Compared with equally common non-associated chains, HLA-associated TCR beta chains in a later analysis were more clonally expanded and had lower generation probabilities. The classifier was reported to diagnose cytomegalovirus status with high specificity and sensitivity in both the original and validation cohorts. In a later genetic analysis, a missense DCLRE1C variant was associated with V-gene and J-gene trimming of TCR beta chains, and the association was replicated in an independent cohort. Broadly in line with IMGT annotations, most TCR beta V segments showed up in productive rearrangements about 87% or about 30% of the time in an earlier analysis of roughly 590 of the donors. In a later analysis, more than 15,000 TCR beta sequences were associated with specific HLA alleles at a false discovery rate of 0.05. Roughly uniform sequencing depth across donors was assumed in presence/absence analyses, although this assumption may not hold. The cohort was sequenced for TCR beta chains only, and without alpha or paired-chain data the features that could be detected were limited. The study gave a list of 150 to 200 TCR beta chains associated with cytomegalovirus. Because counts were too low, about 15 rarely observed V segments, including chromosome 9 orphons, were left out of the earlier analysis of approximately 500 of the donors. For the cohort, immune exposure information was limited to CMV serostatus.

The library was built by means of the immunoSEQ multiplex PCR assay. For the multiplex PCR, a mixture combining 60 forward primers for TCR Vbeta segments and 13 reverse primers for TCR Jbeta segments was used. Amplification of the CDR3 region of rearranged TCR beta genes was performed with a multiplex PCR assay on genomic DNA. The Illumina HiSeq System was used to sequence the amplified TCR beta libraries as 87-base-pair reads. The paper's data handling went like this. A later analysis tallied about 77 million unique TCR beta chains across the 640 or so repertoires, and approximately 11 million of those chains were shared by two or more donors. Raw reads were error-corrected and collapsed into unique sequences with a nearest-neighbor algorithm that merged closely related sequences to remove PCR and sequencing errors. CDR3 sequences were aligned to IMGT reference sequences to assign V, D and J gene segments. For a sequence to be retained, a match of at least six nucleotides to both a V gene segment and a J gene segment was required. A rearrangement was called productive if the CDR3 had no stop codons and remained in frame with V and J, and every other rearrangement was called non-productive. Following IMGT convention, CDR3 was defined as the stretch from the second conserved V-encoded cysteine up to the conserved J-encoded phenylalanine. The earlier analysis of some 550 of the donors excluded any sequence lacking an unambiguous match to a single V gene segment. An earlier analysis of approximately 590 of the donors classified V segments as functional when productive rearrangements were above 56.7% and as segregating when the standard deviation between donors was above 5%. A statistical classification framework was built to diagnose cytomegalovirus status from the catalog of TCR beta chain sequences. A later analysis assigned V and J genes by comparing TCR nucleotide sequences with IMGT/GENE-DB human TR gene sequences. In a later analysis, CDR3 sequences and most-parsimonious VDJ recombination scenarios were assigned using the TCRdist pipeline. In a later analysis, each TCR beta chain was defined by its CDR3 amino acid sequence together with its V-gene family, and reads without a unique V-gene family were excluded. As a way to deal with suspected cross-contamination and a sequencing artifact, a later analysis dropped approximately 570 nucleotide sequences that were highly shared and had low generation probability. In a later analysis, a clonal expansion index for each public chain was calculated from normalized within-repertoire ranks of inferred template counts. In a later analysis, generation probabilities were computed with a VDJ recombination model fitted to out-of-frame rearrangements, and the resulting probabilities were checked against IGoR. Hypergeometric tests were used in a later analysis to score TCR-TCR, TCR-HLA and TCR-CMV co-occurrence, with a repertoire-size bias correction applied to the TCR pairs. To estimate false discovery rates, a later analysis permuted the HLA or CMV assignments 20 times. In a later analysis, co-occurring TCRs were grouped with DBSCAN, and TCRdist sequence similarity was added when clustering was performed within HLA-allele-positive subsets. Repertoires with fewer than 30,000 or more than 120,000 public chains, plus five repertoires with anomalous nucleotide sharing, were excluded from co-occurrence clustering. This immuneACCESS table, as held by TCRdb, lists in-frame sequences with V and J called but not all clones. Of the missing ones, under half trace to an unresolved V gene in checked studies; the others have no known cause. V and J calls plus clone size are reproduced from that table; the DNA served to infer D and trimming. The sample includes some 200,000 clones, with roughly four fifths observed a single time. Jointly, the top ten make up approximately 1.4% of the sample.

The source is a girl aged 10-17 years in good health and CMV-seronegative. Recombination connected TRBV5-1 to TRBJ1-5; TRBD1 might be the D gene, on 5 matching bases. Sequencing input: PBMCs. The CDR3 sequence is CASSSTGSLNQPQHF. The sequenced DNA is TGCGCCAGCAGCTCTACAGGTTCTCTCAATCAGCCCCAGCATTTT.